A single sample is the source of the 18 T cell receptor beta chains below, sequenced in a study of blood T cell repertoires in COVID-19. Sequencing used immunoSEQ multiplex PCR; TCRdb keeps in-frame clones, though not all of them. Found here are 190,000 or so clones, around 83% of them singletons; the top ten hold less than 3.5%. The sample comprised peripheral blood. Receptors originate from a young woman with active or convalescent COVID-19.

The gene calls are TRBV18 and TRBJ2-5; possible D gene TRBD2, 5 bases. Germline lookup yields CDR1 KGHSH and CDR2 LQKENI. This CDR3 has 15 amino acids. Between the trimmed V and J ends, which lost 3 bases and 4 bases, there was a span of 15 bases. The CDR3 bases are TGTGCCAGCTCACCGACCCGGGGAGTAGGAGAGACCCAGTACTTC. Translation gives CASSPTRGVGETQYF.

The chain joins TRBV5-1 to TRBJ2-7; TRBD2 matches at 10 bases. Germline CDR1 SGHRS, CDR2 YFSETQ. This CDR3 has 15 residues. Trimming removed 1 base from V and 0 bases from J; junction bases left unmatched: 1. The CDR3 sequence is CASSLQREGSYEQYF. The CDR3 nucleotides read TGCGCCAGCAGCTTGCAGCGGGAGGGCTCCTACGAGCAGTACTTC.

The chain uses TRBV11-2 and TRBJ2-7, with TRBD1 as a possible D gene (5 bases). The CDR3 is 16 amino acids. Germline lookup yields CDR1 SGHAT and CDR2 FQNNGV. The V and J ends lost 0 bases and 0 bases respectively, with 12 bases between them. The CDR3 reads CASSLDSGFYSYEQYF. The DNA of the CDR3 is TGTGCCAGCAGCTTAGATTCAGGGTTTTACTCCTACGAGCAGTACTTC.

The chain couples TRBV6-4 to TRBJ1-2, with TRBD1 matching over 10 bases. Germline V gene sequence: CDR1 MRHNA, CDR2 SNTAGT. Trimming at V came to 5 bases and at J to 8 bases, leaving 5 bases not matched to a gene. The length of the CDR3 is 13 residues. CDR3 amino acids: CASSRTGGGGYTF. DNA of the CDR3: TGTGCCAGCAGTCGGACAGGGGGTGGCGGCTACACCTTC.

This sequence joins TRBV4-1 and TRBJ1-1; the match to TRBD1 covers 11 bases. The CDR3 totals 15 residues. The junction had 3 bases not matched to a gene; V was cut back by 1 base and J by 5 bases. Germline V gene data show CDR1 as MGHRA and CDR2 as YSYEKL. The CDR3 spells CASSQAGQGVTEAFF. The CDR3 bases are TGCGCCAGCAGCCAAGCGGGACAGGGGGTAACTGAAGCTTTCTTT.

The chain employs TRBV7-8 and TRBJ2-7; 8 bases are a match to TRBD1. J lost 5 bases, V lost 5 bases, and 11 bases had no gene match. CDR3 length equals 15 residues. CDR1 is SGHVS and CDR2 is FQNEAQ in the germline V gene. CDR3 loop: CASSLGQGLQDEQYF. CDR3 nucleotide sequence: TGTGCCAGCAGCCTCGGACAGGGATTACAAGACGAGCAGTACTTC.

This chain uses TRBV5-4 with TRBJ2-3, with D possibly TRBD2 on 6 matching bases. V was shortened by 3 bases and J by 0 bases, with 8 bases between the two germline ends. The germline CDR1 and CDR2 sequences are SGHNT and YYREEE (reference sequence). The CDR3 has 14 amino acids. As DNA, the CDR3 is TGTGCCAGCAGCTGGGACTCTAGCACAGATACGCAGTATTTT. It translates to CASSWDSSTDTQYF.

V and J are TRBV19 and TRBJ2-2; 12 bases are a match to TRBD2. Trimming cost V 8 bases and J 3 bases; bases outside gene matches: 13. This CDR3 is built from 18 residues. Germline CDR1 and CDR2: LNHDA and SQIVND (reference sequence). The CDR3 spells CASVALTSGRPDTGELFF. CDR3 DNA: TGTGCCAGTGTTGCACTTACTAGCGGGAGGCCCGACACCGGGGAGCTGTTTTTT.

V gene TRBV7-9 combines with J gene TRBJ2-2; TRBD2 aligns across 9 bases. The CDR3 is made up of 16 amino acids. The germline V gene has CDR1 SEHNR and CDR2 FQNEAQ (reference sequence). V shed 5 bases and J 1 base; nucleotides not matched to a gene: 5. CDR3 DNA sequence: TGTGCCAGCAGCCCATTAGCGGGAGAGAACACCGGGGAGCTGTTTTTT. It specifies CASSPLAGENTGELFF.

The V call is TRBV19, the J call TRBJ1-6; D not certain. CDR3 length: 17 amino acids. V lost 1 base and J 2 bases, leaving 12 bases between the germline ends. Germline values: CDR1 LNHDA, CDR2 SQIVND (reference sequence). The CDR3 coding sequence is TGTGCCAGTAGTATAGGTGGAACCGGGGCCTATAATTCACCCCTCCACTTT. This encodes CASSIGGTGAYNSPLHF.

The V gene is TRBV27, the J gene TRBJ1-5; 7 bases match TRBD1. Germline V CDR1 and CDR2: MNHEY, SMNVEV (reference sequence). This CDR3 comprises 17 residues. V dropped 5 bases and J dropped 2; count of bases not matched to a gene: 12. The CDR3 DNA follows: TGTGCCAGCAGTCCCCAGCGCGCAGGGGGAGGCAATCAGCCCCAGCATTTT. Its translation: CASSPQRAGGGNQPQHF.

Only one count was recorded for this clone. The DNA for the CDR3 is TGTGCCAGCAGTTTAGGGACAGGGACTCAGCCCCAGCATTTT. This sequence encodes CASSLGTGTQPQHF. This chain joins TRBV27 and TRBJ1-5; the match to TRBD1 covers 9 bases. The CDR3 covers 14 residues. The J segment lost 6 bases and the V segment lost 2 bases, leaving 2 bases of the junction unmatched. Looked up from germline, CDR1 is MNHEY and CDR2 is SMNVEV (reference sequence).

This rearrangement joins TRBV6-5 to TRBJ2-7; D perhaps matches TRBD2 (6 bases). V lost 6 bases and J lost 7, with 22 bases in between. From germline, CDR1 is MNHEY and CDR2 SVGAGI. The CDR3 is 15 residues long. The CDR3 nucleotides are TGTGCCAGCAGGGAGGGGCGTCTCGGGAGCGATGAGCAGTACTTC. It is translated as CASREGRLGSDEQYF.

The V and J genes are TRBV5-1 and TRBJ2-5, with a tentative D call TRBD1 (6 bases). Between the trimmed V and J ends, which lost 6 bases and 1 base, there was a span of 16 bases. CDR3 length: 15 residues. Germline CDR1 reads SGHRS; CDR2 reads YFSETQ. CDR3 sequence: CASKDRGTTQETQYF. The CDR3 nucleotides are TGCGCCAGCAAGGACAGAGGCACTACCCAAGAGACCCAGTACTTC. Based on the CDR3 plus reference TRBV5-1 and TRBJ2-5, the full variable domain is KAGVTQTPRYLIKTRGQQVTLSCSPISGHRSVSWYQQTPGQGLQFLFEYFSETQRNKGNFPGRFSGRQFSNSRSEMNVSTLELGDSALYLCASKDRGTTQETQYFGPGTRLLVL.

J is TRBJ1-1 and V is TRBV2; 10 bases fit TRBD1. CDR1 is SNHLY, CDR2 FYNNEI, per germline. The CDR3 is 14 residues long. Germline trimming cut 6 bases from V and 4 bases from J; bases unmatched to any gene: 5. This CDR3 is CASRFRDRGTEAFF. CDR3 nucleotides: TGTGCCAGCAGATTCCGGGACAGGGGCACTGAAGCTTTCTTT.

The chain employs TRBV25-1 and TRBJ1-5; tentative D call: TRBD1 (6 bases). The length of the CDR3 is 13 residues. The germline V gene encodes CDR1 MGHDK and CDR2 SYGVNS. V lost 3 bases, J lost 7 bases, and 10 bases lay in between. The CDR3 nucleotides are TGTGCCAGCAGTGAGGGGGCAGGCCAGCCCCAGCATTTT. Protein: CASSEGAGQPQHF.

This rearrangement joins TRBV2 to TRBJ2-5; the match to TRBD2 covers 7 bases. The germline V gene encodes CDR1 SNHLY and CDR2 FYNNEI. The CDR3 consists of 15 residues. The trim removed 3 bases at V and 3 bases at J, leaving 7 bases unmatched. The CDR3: CASSDTGTTKETQYF. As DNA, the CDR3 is TGTGCCAGCAGTGATACCGGGACTACGAAAGAGACCCAGTACTTC.

This CDR3 is CASSQTGTGVTGTEAFF. The CDR3, as DNA: TGTGCCAGCAGCCAAACCGGGACAGGGGTTACCGGCACTGAAGCTTTCTTT. The rearrangement uses TRBV11-2 and TRBJ1-1; TRBD1 agrees at 10 bases. The CDR3 contains 17 residues. V lost 5 bases to trimming and J lost 4 bases; unmatched junction nucleotides: 13. Germline CDR1 reads SGHAT; CDR2 reads FQNNGV. Combining the CDR3 with reference TRBV11-2 and TRBJ1-1 gives the whole variable domain EAGVAQSPRYKIIEKRQSVAFWCNPISGHATLYWYQQILGQGPKLLIQFQNNGVVDDSQLPKDRFSAERLKGVDSTLKIQPAKLEDSAVYLCASSQTGTGVTGTEAFFGQGTRLTVV.